This T cell receptor beta chain stems from a study of T cells in Graves' hyperthyroidism and ophthalmopathy. Whole-study results and caveats: Most expanded thyroid clonotypes above 0.001 also appeared in blood.

CDR1 and CDR2 (germline): LGHDT, YNNKEL (reference sequence). The CDR3 runs to 13 residues. The V end was cut by 3 bases, the J end by 7 bases, with 12 bases between. Lactation, pregnancy, other autoimmune disease or uncontrolled infection excluded patients. From more than 9.5 ml of fresh peripheral blood, PBMCs were isolated. From RNA transcripts, TCR beta CDR3 regions were amplified. HTBI primers drove first-round RT-PCR of the TCR CDR3. A single record per CDR3 protein comes from TCRdb applying MiXCR to the multiplex PCR reads. This sample has 360,000 or so distinct CDR3 sequences, with 13% to 15% found just once. This clonotype showed up many times. Its specificity is unknown.

Material for sequencing was blood. The chain employs TRBV3-1 and TRBJ1-1, with D unclear. The sequence was obtained from a woman aged 55-75 years with Graves' ophthalmopathy. CDR3 nucleotide sequence: TGTGCCAGCAGCCAGGGCCTCCGCAGTGAAGCTTTCTTT. This encodes CASSQGLRSEAFF.